This is a list of T cell receptor beta chains from one sample in a study of blood T cells in healthy people across ages. One entry per CDR3 protein results from TCRdb running MiXCR on the 5' RACE reads. The profile covers over 1,500,000 distinct CDR3 sequences, with about two fifths appearing a single time and 23% taken by the ten largest. Sequences were obtained from blood. Receptors originate from a human donor in good health. The CDR3 runs from the conserved cysteine through the conserved F or W. Each record gives: J gene, V gene, D gene, clone size, CDR3 DNA, CDR3 protein. D genes are given only for firm matches. Size is stated for part of the rows, as once, few or many counts, or as a class when the clone is expanded.

TRBJ2-7 TRBV7-9 NA many TGTGCCAGCAGCTTAGTCGGCGAGCAGTACTTC CASSLVGEQYF
TRBJ1-1 TRBV7-2 NA NA TGTGCCAGCAGCTTCTCCCAGGGCACTGAAGCTTTCTTT CASSFSQGTEAFF
TRBJ2-3 TRBV15 NA NA TGTGCCGCCAGCAGAGATGGAGTTGGCCCTTGGGTGGCGACAGATACGCAGTATTTT CAASRDGVGPWVATDTQYF
TRBJ2-1 TRBV20-1 TRBD2 NA TGCAGTGCTAGAGATCTAAGCGGGACTAGTAAATTATATGAGCAGTTATTC CSARDLSGTSKLYEQLF
TRBJ2-7 TRBV5-1 NA few TGCGCCAGCAGCTTCGGACTTTTCGAGGGCGAGCAGTACTTC CASSFGLFEGEQYF
TRBJ1-1 TRBV5-1 NA NA TGCGCCAGCAGCTTATGGGGATCGGACACTGAAGCTTTCTTT CASSLWGSDTEAFF
TRBJ2-1 TRBV28 NA NA TGTGCCAGCAGCACCGACAACAATGAGCAGTTCTTC CASSTDNNEQFF
TRBJ1-1 TRBV4-2 NA few TGTGCCAGCAGCCCCAAAGGGGCAGAAGCTTTCTTT CASSPKGAEAFF
TRBJ2-1 TRBV11-2 NA once TGTGCCAGCAGCTCCAGAGGGGGGGGTGGTGAGCAGTTCTTC CASSSRGGGGEQFF
TRBJ2-5 TRBV7-8 TRBD2 few TGTGCCAGCAGCCTCCCATGGGGCGGGGGGGCCTTGGAGACCCAGTACTTC CASSLPWGGGALETQYF
TRBJ2-5 TRBV29-1 NA NA TGCAGCATCGGACAGTGGGAGACCCAGTACTTC CSIGQWETQYF
TRBJ2-1 TRBV7-9 TRBD2 NA TGTGCCAGCAGACCGACTGGACTAGGGCATGAGCAGTTCTTC CASRPTGLGHEQFF
TRBJ1-2 TRBV6-1 TRBD1 NA TGTGCCAGCAGATTCACAGGGGCAGGGGGCTACACCTTC CASRFTGAGGYTF
TRBJ2-5 TRBV4-3 TRBD2 few TGCGCCAGCAGCCAGTGGACTAGCGGGCACCAAGAGACCCAGTACTTC CASSQWTSGHQETQYF
TRBJ2-5 TRBV12-3/TRBV12-4 NA NA TGTGCCAGCAGTTTAATTCTGGGCGCCCAAGAGACCCAGTACTTC CASSLILGAQETQYF
TRBJ2-7 TRBV12-3/TRBV12-4 TRBD2 many TGTGCCAGCAGTCACGGGGGTAGCGGGGGATATCCCCTCGAGCAGTACTTC CASSHGGSGGYPLEQYF
TRBJ1-2 TRBV27 NA few TGTGCCAGCAGTCCAACAAGGACAGCAGTGAATAACTATGGCTACACCTTC CASSPTRTAVNNYGYTF
TRBJ1-2 TRBV10-3 TRBD1 NA TGTGCCATCAGTGACGCAGACAGGGCTGGCTACACCTTC CAISDADRAGYTF
TRBJ2-7 TRBV7-9 NA NA TGTGCCAGCAGAGGGAGCAGATCCTACGAGCAGTACTTC CASRGSRSYEQYF
TRBJ2-5 TRBV29-1 TRBD1 NA TGCAGCGTCGTCTACCGGGACAGGGGACAAGAGACCCAGTACTTC CSVVYRDRGQETQYF
TRBJ2-7 TRBV5-1 NA few TGCGCCAGCAGCCCATCAGGGAACTACGAGCAGTACTTC CASSPSGNYEQYF
TRBJ2-5 TRBV20-1 TRBD1 NA TGCAGTGCTTGGGACAGGGAAGGATCGGAGACCCAGTACTTC CSAWDREGSETQYF
TRBJ2-7 TRBV4-3 NA few TGCGCCAGCAGCCAACAACCGGGACGGTCCTACGAGCAGTACTTC CASSQQPGRSYEQYF
TRBJ2-3 TRBV15 NA few TGTGCCACCAGCAGACAACAGAGTTACACAGATACGCAGTATTTT CATSRQQSYTDTQYF
TRBJ2-1 TRBV6-2/TRBV6-3 TRBD2 few TGTGCCAGCAGTTACGGGGGACTAGCTCCTATCATTGGCTCCTACAATGAGCAGTTCTTC CASSYGGLAPIIGSYNEQFF
TRBJ1-2 TRBV28 NA NA TGTGCCAGCAGTTTGACAGCGGGGCGCGGGGGGAGTATCTTTAACTATGGCTACACCTTC CASSLTAGRGGSIFNYGYTF
TRBJ2-1 TRBV6-1 TRBD2 NA TGTGCCAGCAGAGGTGGACTAGCAACCCTAAGCTCCTACAATGAGCAGTTCTTC CASRGGLATLSSYNEQFF
TRBJ2-1 TRBV7-9 TRBD2 once TGTGCCAGCAGCTACGGACTAGCGGGGGGGCTCAATGAGCAGTTCTTC CASSYGLAGGLNEQFF
TRBJ2-1 TRBV30 TRBD2 few TGTGCCTGGGCCGGGGGTAGCGGGGGCTACAATGAGCAGTTCTTC CAWAGGSGGYNEQFF
TRBJ1-1 TRBV14 NA NA TGTGCCAGCAGTGTTATAGGGGGCACTGAAGCTTTCTTT CASSVIGGTEAFF
TRBJ2-7 TRBV12-3/TRBV12-4 TRBD1 NA TGTGCCAGCACCCGACAGGGTTCCTACGAGCAGTACTTC CASTRQGSYEQYF
TRBJ2-1 TRBV4-3 TRBD1 NA TGCGCCAGCAGCCCTTGGGACAGGGGAGACAATGAGCGGTTCTTC CASSPWDRGDNERFF
TRBJ1-4 TRBV5-6 NA NA TGTGCCAGCAACGGGGGAGACTCCATTGTGGATGAAAAACTGTTTTTT CASNGGDSIVDEKLFF
TRBJ1-5 TRBV9 NA NA TGTGCCAGCAGCGTAGCCGGCAGGGACGAGCAGCCCCAGCATTTT CASSVAGRDEQPQHF
TRBJ2-7 TRBV25-1 NA NA TGTGCCAGCAGTGAATTGGGCAGGGGGGTCTACGAGCAGTACTTC CASSELGRGVYEQYF
TRBJ2-5 TRBV5-6 NA NA TGTGCCAGCAGCTTTAGGACAGGTTGGGGGGAGCAGTACTTC CASSFRTGWGEQYF
TRBJ1-6 TRBV9 NA few TGTGCCAGCACCCCAGACAGTACAGGGCATACACCCCTCCACTTT CASTPDSTGHTPLHF
TRBJ2-1 TRBV18 TRBD2 NA TGTGCCAGCTCACCATCGGTTAGCGGGGGGTACAATGAGCAGTTCTTC CASSPSVSGGYNEQFF
TRBJ2-3 TRBV29-1 NA many TGCAGCGTTCGTATCGGTCCTACGCAGTATTTT CSVRIGPTQYF
TRBJ2-3 TRBV6-4 TRBD2 NA TGTGCCAGCAGTGACGGGGCGGGGGGCGACACAGATACGCAGTATTTT CASSDGAGGDTDTQYF
TRBJ2-5 TRBV3-1 NA NA TGTGCCAGCAGCCAAGATACCACTTCACGGACCCAGTACTTC CASSQDTTSRTQYF
TRBJ2-5 TRBV4-3 TRBD2 NA TGCGCCAGCAGCCAAGTGACTAGCGGGGAAGAGACCCAGTACTTC CASSQVTSGEETQYF
TRBJ2-5 TRBV29-1 TRBD2 few TGCAGCGTCCTCAGGACTAGGGTTGTCGAAAAGACCCAGTACTTC CSVLRTRVVEKTQYF
TRBJ1-4 TRBV5-6 TRBD1 NA TGTGCCAGCAGCATGGGACAGGGGACGGGTGAAAAACTGTTTTTT CASSMGQGTGEKLFF
TRBJ2-1 TRBV4-1 NA NA TGCGCCAGCAGCCAGGGCAGGGAATCCTACAATGAGCAGTTCTTC CASSQGRESYNEQFF
TRBJ2-3 TRBV25-1 NA few TGTGCCAGCAGTCCACTAGATGTTGCAGATACGCAGTATTTT CASSPLDVADTQYF
TRBJ2-5 TRBV29-1 NA NA TGCAGCGTCGCTGACCTGGCCAAAGAGATCCAGTACTTC CSVADLAKEIQYF
TRBJ2-1 TRBV10-3 TRBD2 NA TGTGCCATCAGTGAGTCGTGGTTGGCTAGCGGGGGCACTGAGCAGTTCTTC CAISESWLASGGTEQFF
TRBJ1-4 TRBV28 NA NA TGTGCCAGCAGTTACCCGACTAATGAAAAACTGTTTTTT CASSYPTNEKLFF
TRBJ2-3 TRBV29-1 NA few TGCAGCGCCATAGGGTATCGAGCAGATACGCAGTATTTT CSAIGYRADTQYF
TRBJ1-4 TRBV7-9 NA NA TGTGCCAGCAGCTTAGCCTACTTGGGCAGGGGTAATGAAAAACTGTTTTTT CASSLAYLGRGNEKLFF
TRBJ1-2 TRBV7-2 NA NA TGTGCCAGCAGCGGACGGACAGAGTATGGCTACACCTTC CASSGRTEYGYTF
TRBJ2-2 TRBV5-1 NA NA TGCGCCAGCAGCTTGGCCCCCCAGGTCGTAACCGGGGAGCTGTTTTTT CASSLAPQVVTGELFF
TRBJ2-7 TRBV5-5 NA NA TGTGCCAGCAGCTTGGTATCCCCATTCTCCTACGAGCAGTACTTC CASSLVSPFSYEQYF
TRBJ2-1 TRBV27 NA NA TGTGCCAGCAGTCCCATTGCGGTTCCACCGGGGAATGAGCAGTTCTTC CASSPIAVPPGNEQFF
TRBJ1-2 TRBV6-6 NA NA TGTGCCAGCAGGGAGGCGACTAGTTTACGAAGGGGCTACACCTTC CASREATSLRRGYTF
TRBJ1-2 TRBV7-2 TRBD1 NA TGTGCCAGCAGCTTAGAAGGCAGGGGGAGCTACACCTTC CASSLEGRGSYTF